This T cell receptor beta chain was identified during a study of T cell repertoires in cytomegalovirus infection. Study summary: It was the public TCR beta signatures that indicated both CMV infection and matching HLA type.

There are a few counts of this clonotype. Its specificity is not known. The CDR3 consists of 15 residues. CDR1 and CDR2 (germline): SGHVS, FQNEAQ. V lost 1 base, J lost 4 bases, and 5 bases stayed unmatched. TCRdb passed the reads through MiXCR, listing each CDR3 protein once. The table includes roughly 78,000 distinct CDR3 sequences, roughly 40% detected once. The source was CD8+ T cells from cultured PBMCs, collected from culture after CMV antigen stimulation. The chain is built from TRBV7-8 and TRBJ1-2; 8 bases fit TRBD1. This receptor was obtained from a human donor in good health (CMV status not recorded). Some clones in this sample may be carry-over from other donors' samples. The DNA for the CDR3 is TGTGCCAGCAGCTTAGTCGCAGGGGGCGTCTATGGCTACACCTTC. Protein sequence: CASSLVAGGVYGYTF.